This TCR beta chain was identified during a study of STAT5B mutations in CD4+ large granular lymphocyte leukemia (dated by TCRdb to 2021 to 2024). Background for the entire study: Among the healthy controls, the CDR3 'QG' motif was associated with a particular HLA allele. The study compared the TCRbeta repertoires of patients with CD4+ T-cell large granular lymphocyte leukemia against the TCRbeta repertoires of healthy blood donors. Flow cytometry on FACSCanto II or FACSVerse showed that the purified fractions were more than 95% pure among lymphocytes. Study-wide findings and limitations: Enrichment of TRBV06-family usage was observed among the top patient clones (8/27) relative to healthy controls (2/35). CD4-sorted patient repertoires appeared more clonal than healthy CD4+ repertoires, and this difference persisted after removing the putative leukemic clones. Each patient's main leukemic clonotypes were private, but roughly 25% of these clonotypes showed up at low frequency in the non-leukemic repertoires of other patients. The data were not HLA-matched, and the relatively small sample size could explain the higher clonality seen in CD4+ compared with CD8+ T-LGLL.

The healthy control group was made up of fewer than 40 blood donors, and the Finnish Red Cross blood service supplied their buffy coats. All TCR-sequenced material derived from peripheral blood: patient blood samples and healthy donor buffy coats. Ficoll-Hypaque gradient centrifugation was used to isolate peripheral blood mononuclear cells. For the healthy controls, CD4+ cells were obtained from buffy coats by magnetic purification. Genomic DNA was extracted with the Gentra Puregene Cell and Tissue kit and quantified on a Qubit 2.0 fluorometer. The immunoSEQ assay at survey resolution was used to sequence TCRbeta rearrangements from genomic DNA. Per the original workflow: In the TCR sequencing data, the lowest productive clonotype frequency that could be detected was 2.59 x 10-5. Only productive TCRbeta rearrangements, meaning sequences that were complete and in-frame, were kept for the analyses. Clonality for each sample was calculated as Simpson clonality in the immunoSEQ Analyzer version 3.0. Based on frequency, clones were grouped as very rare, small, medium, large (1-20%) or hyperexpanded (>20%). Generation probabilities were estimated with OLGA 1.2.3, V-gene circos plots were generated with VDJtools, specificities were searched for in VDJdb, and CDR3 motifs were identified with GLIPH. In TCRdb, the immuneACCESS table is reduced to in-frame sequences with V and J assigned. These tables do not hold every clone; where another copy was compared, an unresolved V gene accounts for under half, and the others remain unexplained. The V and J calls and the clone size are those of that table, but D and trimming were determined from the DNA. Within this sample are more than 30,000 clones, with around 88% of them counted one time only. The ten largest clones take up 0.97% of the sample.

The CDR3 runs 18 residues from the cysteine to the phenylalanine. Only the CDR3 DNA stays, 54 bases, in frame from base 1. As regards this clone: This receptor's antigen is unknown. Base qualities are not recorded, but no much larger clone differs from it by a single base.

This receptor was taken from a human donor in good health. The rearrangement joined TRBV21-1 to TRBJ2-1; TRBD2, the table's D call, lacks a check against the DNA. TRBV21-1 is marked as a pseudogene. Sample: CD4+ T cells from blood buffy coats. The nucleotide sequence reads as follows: TGTGCCAGCAGCATGCGACTAGCGGGGGTGCGAACCTACAATGAGCAGTTCTTC. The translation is CASSMRLAGVRTYNEQFF.